The next 15 T cell receptor beta chains were all read from a single sample in a study of blood T cell repertoires in COVID-19. Sequencing used immunoSEQ multiplex PCR; TCRdb keeps in-frame clones, though not all of them. The sample contains about 210,000 clones, 70% to 90% of which appear only once. Sequences were obtained from peripheral blood. The receptors come from a man aged 55-75 years with COVID-19, enrolled during active disease.

This clone has a single count. The CDR3 loop is CASSLGQYSADTQYF. The CDR3 coding sequence is TGTGCCAGCAGCCTGGGGCAGTACTCGGCAGATACGCAGTATTTT. The J gene is TRBJ2-3, the V gene TRBV7-9, with D perhaps matching TRBD1 (5 bases). Germline V CDR1 and CDR2: SEHNR, FQNEAQ (reference sequence). Trimming left V 5 bases short and J 4 bases short, with 16 bases between. The CDR3 runs 15 residues.

The DNA of the CDR3 is TGTGCCAGCAGCAATCCCAGGGCGGATGAAAAACTGTTTTTT. Amino acids: CASSNPRADEKLFF. V is TRBV21-1 and J is TRBJ1-4; TRBD1, the table's D call, was not compared with the DNA. TRBV21-1 counts as a pseudogene. CDR3 length: 14 residues.

The V and J genes are TRBV11-3 and TRBJ2-1, with TRBD2 identical over 8 bases. V was pared by 0 bases and J by 7 bases, with 8 bases of the junction left unmatched. Germline CDR1 reads SGHNT; CDR2 reads YENEEA. The length of the CDR3 is 16 residues. CDR3 DNA sequence: TGTGCCAGCAGCTTAGATGCCCAGCGGGAGATGAATGAGCAGTTCTTC. Its translation: CASSLDAQREMNEQFF.

The chain recombines TRBV7-2 with TRBJ1-5; 9 bases agree with TRBD1. The CDR3 contains 18 residues. The V gene end was trimmed by 0 bases and the J gene end by 1 base; junction bases not matched to a gene: 7. Per the germline V gene, CDR1 is SGHTA and CDR2 is FQGNSA. CDR3 nucleotide sequence: TGTGCCAGCAGCTTAGCCGCCCGGACAGGGGCGAGCAATCAGCCCCAGCATTTT. It is translated as CASSLAARTGASNQPQHF.

Only one count was recorded for this clone. The chain has TRBV18 and TRBJ2-1; TRBD2 matches 10 bases. Germline trimming cut 1 base from V and 8 bases from J; bases unmatched to any gene: 8. The CDR3 contains 16 residues. Germline V gene lookup returns CDR1 KGHSH and CDR2 LQKENI. As DNA, the CDR3 is TGTGCCAGCTCACCACAACCTAGCGGGAGATGGTATGAGCAGTTCTTC. Translating it yields CASSPQPSGRWYEQFF.

The chain employs TRBV12-3 or TRBV12-4 and TRBJ1-1; D possibly corresponds to TRBD1 (6 bases). The CDR3 has 13 amino acids. V lost 1 base, J lost 4 bases, and 7 bases lay in between. CDR3 in amino acids: CASSLGTATEAFF. DNA of the CDR3: TGTGCCAGCAGTTTAGGGACAGCCACTGAAGCTTTCTTT.

The chain uses TRBV7-8 and TRBJ1-1, with 8 bases that match TRBD1. Germline assignment: CDR1 SGHVS and CDR2 FQNEAQ. V gave up 5 bases and J gave up 5 bases; unmatched junction bases: 4. This CDR3 has 13 amino acids. Written as DNA, the CDR3 is TGTGCCAGCAGCCGACAGGGGAGAACTGAAGCTTTCTTT. It translates to CASSRQGRTEAFF.

This chain connects TRBV15 to TRBJ2-3; the D is unclear. CDR3 size: 12 residues. V lost 0 bases and J lost 7, with 5 bases in between. Germline CDR1 and CDR2: LNHNV and YYDKDF (reference sequence). CDR3 sequence: CATSRDHYTQYF. CDR3 bases: TGTGCCACCAGCAGAGATCATTATACGCAGTATTTT.

The chain combines TRBV4-3 with TRBJ1-2; TRBD1 might be the D (5 bases). This CDR3 has 15 residues. V dropped 1 base and J dropped 4 bases, with 13 bases sitting between them. Germline V lookup: CDR1 LGHNA, CDR2 YSLEER. CDR3 amino acids: CASSQAAGFSYGYTF. The DNA for the CDR3 is TGCGCCAGCAGCCAAGCGGCAGGGTTTTCCTATGGCTACACCTTC.

V usage is TRBV6-5 and J usage is TRBJ1-4; no clear D gene. CDR1 MNHEY and CDR2 SVGAGI come from the germline V gene. V was clipped by 10 bases and J by 4 bases, with 19 bases between them. The CDR3 is 15 residues long. The CDR3 nucleotides read TGTGCCACCACCCCCCCGTTTGCCGGTAATGAAAAACTGTTTTTT. It encodes CATTPPFAGNEKLFF.

This clone is a singleton in its sample. The chain employs TRBV9 and TRBJ1-6; D unclear. This CDR3 spans 14 amino acids. Trimming cost V 7 bases and J 8 bases, with 16 bases left between them. Germline CDR1 reads SGDLS; CDR2 reads YYNGEE. The CDR3: CASGEVQGDSPLHF. CDR3 in DNA: TGTGCCAGCGGTGAGGTCCAAGGCGATTCACCCCTCCACTTT.

This chain joins TRBV2 and TRBJ2-7; 8 nucleotides align to TRBD1. The CDR3 spans 15 residues. CDR1 and CDR2 (germline): SNHLY, FYNNEI. After removal of 3 bases from V and 4 bases from J, the junction contained 8 bases not matched to a gene. The CDR3 DNA is TGTGCCAGCAGTGAGGACAGGGTGGGGGCTTACGAGCAGTACTTC. Residues: CASSEDRVGAYEQYF. The whole variable domain, remainder taken from reference TRBV2 and TRBJ2-7, is EPEVTQTPSHQVTQMGQEVILRCVPISNHLYFYWYRQILGQKVEFLVSFYNNEISEKSEIFDDQFSVERPDGSNFTLKIRSTKLEDSAMYFCASSEDRVGAYEQYFGPGTRLTVT.

V usage is TRBV29-1 and J usage is TRBJ2-1; weak D call: TRBD1 (5 bases). Looked up from germline, CDR1 is SQVTM and CDR2 is ANQGSEA. The length of the CDR3 is 14 residues. The V and J ends lost 1 base and 0 bases respectively, with 7 bases between them. CDR3 nucleotide sequence: TGCAGCGTTGAAGGACAGAGCTCCTACAATGAGCAGTTCTTC. Translating gives CSVEGQSSYNEQFF.

V gene TRBV5-1 combines with J gene TRBJ2-5; D ambiguous. The germline V and J ends were trimmed by 5 bases and 5 bases, with 7 bases remaining between them. This CDR3 is 11 amino acids long. Germline loops: CDR1 SGHRS, CDR2 YFSETQ. CDR3 in amino acids: CASSKLETQYF. The CDR3 DNA reads TGCGCCAGCAGTAAGCTTGAGACCCAGTACTTC.

In nucleotides, the CDR3 is TGTGCCAGCATCCACAGGGGAGTGAACACTGAAGCTTTCTTT. This sequence encodes CASIHRGVNTEAFF. The J gene is TRBJ1-1, the V gene TRBV6-6; 7 nucleotides agree with TRBD1. CDR1 and CDR2 from the germline V gene are MNHNY and SVGAGI (reference sequence). With 7 bases clipped from V and 0 bases from J, the junction kept 5 bases outside the gene matches. The CDR3 contains 14 residues.